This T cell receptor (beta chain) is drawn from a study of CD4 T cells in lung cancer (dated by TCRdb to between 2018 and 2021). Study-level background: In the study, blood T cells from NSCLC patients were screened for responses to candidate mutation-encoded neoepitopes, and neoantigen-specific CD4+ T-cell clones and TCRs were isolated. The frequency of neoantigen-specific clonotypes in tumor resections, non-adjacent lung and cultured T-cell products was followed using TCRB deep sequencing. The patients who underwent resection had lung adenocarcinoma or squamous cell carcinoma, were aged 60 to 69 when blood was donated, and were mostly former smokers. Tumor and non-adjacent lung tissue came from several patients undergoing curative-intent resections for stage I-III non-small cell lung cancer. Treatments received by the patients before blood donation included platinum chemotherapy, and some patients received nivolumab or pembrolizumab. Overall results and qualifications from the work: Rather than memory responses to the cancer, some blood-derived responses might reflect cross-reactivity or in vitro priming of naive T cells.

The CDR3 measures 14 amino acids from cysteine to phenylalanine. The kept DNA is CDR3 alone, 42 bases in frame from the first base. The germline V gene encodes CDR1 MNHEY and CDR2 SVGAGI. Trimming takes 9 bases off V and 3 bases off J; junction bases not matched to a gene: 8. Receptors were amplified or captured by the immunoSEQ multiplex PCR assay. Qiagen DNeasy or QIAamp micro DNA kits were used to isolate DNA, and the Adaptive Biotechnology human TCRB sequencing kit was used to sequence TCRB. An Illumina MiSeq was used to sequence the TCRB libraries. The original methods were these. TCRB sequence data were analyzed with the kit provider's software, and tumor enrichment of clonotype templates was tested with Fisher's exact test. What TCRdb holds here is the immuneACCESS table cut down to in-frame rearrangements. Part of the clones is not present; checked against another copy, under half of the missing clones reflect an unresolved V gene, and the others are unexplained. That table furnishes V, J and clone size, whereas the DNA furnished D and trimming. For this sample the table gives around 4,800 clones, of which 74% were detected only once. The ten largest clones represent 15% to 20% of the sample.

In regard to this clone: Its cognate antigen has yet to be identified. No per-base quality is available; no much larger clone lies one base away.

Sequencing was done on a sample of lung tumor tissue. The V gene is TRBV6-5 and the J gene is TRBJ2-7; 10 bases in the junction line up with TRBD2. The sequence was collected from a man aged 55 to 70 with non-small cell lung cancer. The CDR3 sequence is CASSRTSGVYEQYF. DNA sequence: TGTGCCAGTTCTCGGACTAGCGGAGTCTACGAGCAGTACTTC.